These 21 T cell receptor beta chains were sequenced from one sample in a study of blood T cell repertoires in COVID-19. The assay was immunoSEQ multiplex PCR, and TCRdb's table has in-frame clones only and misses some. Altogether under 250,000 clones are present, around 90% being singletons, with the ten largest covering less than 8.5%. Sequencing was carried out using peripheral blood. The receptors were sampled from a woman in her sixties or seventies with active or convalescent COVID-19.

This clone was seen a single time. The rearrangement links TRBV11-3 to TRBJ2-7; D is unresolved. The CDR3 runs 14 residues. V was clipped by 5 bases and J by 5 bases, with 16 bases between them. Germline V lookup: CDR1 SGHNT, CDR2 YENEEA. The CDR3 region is CASSVSAGSDEQYF. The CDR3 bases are TGTGCCAGCAGCGTTAGTGCAGGCTCGGACGAGCAGTACTTC.

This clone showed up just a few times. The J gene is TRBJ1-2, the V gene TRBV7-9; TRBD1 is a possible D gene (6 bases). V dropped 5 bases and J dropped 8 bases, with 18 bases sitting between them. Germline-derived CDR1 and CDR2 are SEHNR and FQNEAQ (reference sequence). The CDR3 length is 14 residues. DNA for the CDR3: TGTGCCAGCAGCCGATCGACAGGAGCGTCGGGCTACACCTTC. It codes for CASSRSTGASGYTF.

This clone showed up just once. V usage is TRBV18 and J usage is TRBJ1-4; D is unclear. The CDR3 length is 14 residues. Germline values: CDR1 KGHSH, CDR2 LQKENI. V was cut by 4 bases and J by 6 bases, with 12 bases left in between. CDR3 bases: TGTGCCAGCTCACTGGGAGGTTTGGATGAAAAACTGTTTTTT. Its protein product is CASSLGGLDEKLFF.

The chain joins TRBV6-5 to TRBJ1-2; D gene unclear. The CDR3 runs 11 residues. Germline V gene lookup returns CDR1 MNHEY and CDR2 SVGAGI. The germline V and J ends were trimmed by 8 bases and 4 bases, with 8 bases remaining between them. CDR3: CASGTAYGYTF. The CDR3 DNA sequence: TGTGCCAGCGGAACAGCCTATGGCTACACCTTC.

This chain's CDR3 is CASSSGQSMNTEAFF. The CDR3 region has the DNA TGCGCCAGCAGCTCGGGACAGAGCATGAACACTGAAGCTTTCTTT. The chain employs TRBV5-1 and TRBJ1-1, with TRBD1 matching 7 bases. The V gene's germline CDR1 is SGHRS and CDR2 YFSETQ. J gave up 0 bases and V 3 bases, and 5 bases lay outside the gene matches. This CDR3 comprises 15 residues.

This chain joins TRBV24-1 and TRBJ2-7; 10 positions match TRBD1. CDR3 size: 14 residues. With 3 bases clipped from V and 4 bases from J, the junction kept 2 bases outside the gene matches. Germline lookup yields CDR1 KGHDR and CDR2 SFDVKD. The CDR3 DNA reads TGTGCCACCAGTGATGGGACAGGGGTGTACGAGCAGTACTTC. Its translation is CATSDGTGVYEQYF.

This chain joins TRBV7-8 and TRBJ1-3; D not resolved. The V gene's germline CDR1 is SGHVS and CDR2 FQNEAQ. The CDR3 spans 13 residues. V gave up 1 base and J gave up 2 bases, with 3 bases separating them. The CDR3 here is CASSLGTGNTIYF. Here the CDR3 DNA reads TGTGCCAGCAGCTTAGGTACTGGAAACACCATATATTTT.

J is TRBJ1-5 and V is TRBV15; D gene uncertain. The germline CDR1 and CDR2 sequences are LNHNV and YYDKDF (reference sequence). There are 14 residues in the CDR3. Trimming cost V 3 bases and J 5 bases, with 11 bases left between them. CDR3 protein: CATSRPSGDQPQHF. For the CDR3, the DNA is TGTGCCACCAGCAGGCCCAGCGGGGATCAGCCCCAGCATTTT.

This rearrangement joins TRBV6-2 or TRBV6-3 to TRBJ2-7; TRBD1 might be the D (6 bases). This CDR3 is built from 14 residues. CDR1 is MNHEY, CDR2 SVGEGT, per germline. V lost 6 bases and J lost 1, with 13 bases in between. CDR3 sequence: CASRPWDTSYEQYF. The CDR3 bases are TGTGCCAGCAGGCCTTGGGACACATCCTACGAGCAGTACTTC.

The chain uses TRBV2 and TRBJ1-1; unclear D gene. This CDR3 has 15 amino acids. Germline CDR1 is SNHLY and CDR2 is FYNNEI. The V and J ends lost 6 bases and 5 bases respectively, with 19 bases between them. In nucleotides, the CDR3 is TGTGCCAGCAGCCCCCGGGCCATTCCGGGGACTGAAGCTTTCTTT. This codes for CASSPRAIPGTEAFF. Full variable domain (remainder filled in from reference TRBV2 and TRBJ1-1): EPEVTQTPSHQVTQMGQEVILRCVPISNHLYFYWYRQILGQKVEFLVSFYNNEISEKSEIFDDQFSVERPDGSNFTLKIRSTKLEDSAMYFCASSPRAIPGTEAFFGQGTRLTVV.

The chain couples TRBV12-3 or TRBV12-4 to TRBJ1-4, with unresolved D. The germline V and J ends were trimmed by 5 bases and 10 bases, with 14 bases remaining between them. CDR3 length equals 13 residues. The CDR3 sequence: CASSPLTGGKLFF. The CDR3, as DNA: TGTGCCAGCAGTCCCCTCACCGGCGGAAAACTGTTTTTT.

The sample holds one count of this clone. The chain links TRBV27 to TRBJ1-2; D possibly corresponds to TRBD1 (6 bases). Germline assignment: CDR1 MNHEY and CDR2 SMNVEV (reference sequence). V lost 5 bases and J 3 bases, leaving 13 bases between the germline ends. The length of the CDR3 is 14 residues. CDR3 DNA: TGTGCCAGCAGTACAGCACAGGGTTACTATGGCTACACCTTC. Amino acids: CASSTAQGYYGYTF.

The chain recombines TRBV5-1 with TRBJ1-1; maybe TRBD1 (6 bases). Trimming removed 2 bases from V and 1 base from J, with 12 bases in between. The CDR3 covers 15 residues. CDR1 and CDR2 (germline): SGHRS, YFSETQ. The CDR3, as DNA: TGCGCCAGCAGCTTAAACAGGGACGCGAACACTGAAGCTTTCTTT. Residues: CASSLNRDANTEAFF. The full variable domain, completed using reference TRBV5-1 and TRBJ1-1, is KAGVTQTPRYLIKTRGQQVTLSCSPISGHRSVSWYQQTPGQGLQFLFEYFSETQRNKGNFPGRFSGRQFSNSRSEMNVSTLELGDSALYLCASSLNRDANTEAFFGQGTRLTVV.

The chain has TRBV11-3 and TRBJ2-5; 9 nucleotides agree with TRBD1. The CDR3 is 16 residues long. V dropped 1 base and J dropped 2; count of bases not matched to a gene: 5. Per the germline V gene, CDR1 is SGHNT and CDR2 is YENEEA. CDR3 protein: CASSLGGTGFQETQYF. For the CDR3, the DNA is TGTGCCAGCAGCTTAGGCGGGACAGGGTTTCAAGAGACCCAGTACTTC.

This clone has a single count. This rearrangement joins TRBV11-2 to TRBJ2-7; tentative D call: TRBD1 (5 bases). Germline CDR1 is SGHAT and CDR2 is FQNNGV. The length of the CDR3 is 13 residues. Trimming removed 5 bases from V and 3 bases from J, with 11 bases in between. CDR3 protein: CASSPSRVYEQYF. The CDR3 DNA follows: TGTGCCAGCAGCCCATCCAGGGTCTACGAGCAGTACTTC.

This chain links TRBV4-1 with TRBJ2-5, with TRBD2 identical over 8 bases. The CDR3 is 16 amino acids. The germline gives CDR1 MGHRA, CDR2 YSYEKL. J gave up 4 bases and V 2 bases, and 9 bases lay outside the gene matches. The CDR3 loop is CASSQLAGLPSETQYF. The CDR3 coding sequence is TGCGCCAGCAGCCAACTAGCGGGCTTGCCTTCAGAGACCCAGTACTTC.

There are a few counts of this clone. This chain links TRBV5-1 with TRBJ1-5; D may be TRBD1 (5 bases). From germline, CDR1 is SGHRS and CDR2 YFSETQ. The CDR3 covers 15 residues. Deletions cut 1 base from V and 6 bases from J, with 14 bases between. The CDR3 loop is CASSLPGRSGQPQHF. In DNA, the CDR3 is TGCGCCAGCAGCTTGCCAGGGCGGTCGGGTCAGCCCCAGCATTTT.

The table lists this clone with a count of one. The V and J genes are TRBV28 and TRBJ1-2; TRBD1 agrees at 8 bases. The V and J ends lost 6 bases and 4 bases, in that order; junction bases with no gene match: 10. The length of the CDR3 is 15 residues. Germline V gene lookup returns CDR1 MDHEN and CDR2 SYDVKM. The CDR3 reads CASRTSGGTGYGYTF. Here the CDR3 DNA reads TGTGCCAGCAGAACTTCAGGGGGCACGGGCTATGGCTACACCTTC.

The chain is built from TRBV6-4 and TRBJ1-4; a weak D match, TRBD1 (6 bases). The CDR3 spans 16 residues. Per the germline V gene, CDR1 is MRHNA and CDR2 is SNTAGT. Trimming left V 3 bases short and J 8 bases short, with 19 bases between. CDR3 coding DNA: TGTGCCAGCAGTGAGACCAGGGGTGGCGCCCCCGAAAAACTGTTTTTT. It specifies CASSETRGGAPEKLFF.

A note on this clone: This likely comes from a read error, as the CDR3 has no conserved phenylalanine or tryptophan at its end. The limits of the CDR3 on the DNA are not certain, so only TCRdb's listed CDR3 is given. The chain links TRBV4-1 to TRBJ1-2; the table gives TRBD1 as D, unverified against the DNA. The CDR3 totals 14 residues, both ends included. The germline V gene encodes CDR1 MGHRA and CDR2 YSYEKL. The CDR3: CASSQEGRGDAAQI.

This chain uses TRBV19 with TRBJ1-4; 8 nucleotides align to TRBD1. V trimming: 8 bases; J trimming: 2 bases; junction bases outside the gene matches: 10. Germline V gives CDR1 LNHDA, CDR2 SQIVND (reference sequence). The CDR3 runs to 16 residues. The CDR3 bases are TGTGCCAGTTGCTCGGACAGGGAGTCCACTAATGAAAAACTGTTTTTT. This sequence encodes CASCSDRESTNEKLFF.